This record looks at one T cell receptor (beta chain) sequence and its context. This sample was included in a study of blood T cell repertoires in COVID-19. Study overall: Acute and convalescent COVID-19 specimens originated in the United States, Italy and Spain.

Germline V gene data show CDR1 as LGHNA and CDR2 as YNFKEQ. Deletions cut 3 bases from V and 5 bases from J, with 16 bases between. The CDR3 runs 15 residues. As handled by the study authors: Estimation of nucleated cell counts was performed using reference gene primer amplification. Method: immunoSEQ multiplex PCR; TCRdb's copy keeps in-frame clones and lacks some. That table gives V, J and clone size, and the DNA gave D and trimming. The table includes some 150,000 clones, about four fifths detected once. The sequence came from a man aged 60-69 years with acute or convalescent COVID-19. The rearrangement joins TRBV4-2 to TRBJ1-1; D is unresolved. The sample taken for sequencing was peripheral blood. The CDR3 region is CASSQFYEGGTEAFF. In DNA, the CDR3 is TGTGCCAGCAGCCAGTTTTATGAGGGAGGAACTGAAGCTTTCTTT.